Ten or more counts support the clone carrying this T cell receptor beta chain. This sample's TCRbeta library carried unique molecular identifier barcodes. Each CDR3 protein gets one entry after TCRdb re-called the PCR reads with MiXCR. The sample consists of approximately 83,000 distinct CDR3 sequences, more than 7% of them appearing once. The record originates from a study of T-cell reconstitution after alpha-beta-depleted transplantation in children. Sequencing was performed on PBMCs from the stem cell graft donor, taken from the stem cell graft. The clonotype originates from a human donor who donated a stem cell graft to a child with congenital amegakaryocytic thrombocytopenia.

This CDR3 reads CATSDLEGNEQFF. The CDR3 nucleotides are TGTGCCACCAGTGATTTGGAGGGCAATGAGCAGTTCTTC. The J gene is TRBJ2-1, the V gene TRBV24-1, with D possibly being TRBD2 (5 bases). Germline V CDR1 and CDR2: KGHDR, SFDVKD. This CDR3 spans 13 amino acids. Trimming took off 0 bases at V and 6 bases at J, with 5 bases between the two ends.